Listed below are T cell receptor beta chains from one sample, sequenced in a study of T cell responses to AZD1222 COVID-19 vaccine. The method was immunoSEQ multiplex PCR; TCRdb's version includes in-frame clones alone and lacks a portion of them. This sample carries about 150,000 clones, about nine tenths of them seen once, and the ten largest clones take approximately 2.8%. The input for sequencing was peripheral blood, taken on day 0 of AZD1222 vaccination. The receptors derive from an adult in good health. CDR3s include the opening cysteine and the closing phenylalanine or tryptophan. A D gene is named only where the DNA matches it firmly. Only some rows state a clone size, as once, few, many or a class for expanded clones.

d_call j_call v_call clone_size cdr3_aa cdr3_nt
TRBD1 TRBJ2-7 TRBV10-3 NA CAISRGQGDSYEQYF TGTGCCATCAGCCGAGGACAGGGAGACTCCTACGAGCAGTACTTC
NA TRBJ1-1 TRBV4-3 NA CASSRSRMNTEAFF TGCGCCAGCAGCCGGTCACGGATGAACACTGAAGCTTTCTTT
NA TRBJ1-4 TRBV7-3 NA CASSPGTSTNEKLFF TGTGCCAGCAGCCCAGGGACATCTACTAATGAAAAACTGTTTTTT
TRBD1 TRBJ1-6 TRBV5-5 few CASSLPQGVVYNSPLHF TGTGCCAGCAGCTTGCCGCAGGGGGTGGTCTATAATTCACCCCTCCACTTT
NA TRBJ2-1 TRBV5-4 once CASSLVRSVGANEQFF TGTGCCAGCAGCTTGGTTCGAAGCGTTGGGGCCAATGAGCAGTTCTTC
TRBD2 TRBJ2-7 TRBV15 NA CATSRATSGAYEQYF TGTGCCACCAGCAGAGCGACTAGCGGGGCCTACGAGCAGTACTTC
NA TRBJ2-7 TRBV7-9 NA CASSLGTGEQYF TGTGCCAGCAGCTTGGGGACTGGCGAGCAGTACTTC
NA TRBJ1-5 TRBV27 NA CASSSWSGSQPQHF TGTGCCAGCAGTTCCTGGTCTGGCAGTCAGCCCCAGCATTTT
TRBD1 TRBJ1-1 TRBV6-5 NA CASSPQGMNTEAFF TGTGCCAGCAGTCCACAGGGGATGAACACTGAAGCTTTCTTT
NA TRBJ1-1 TRBV6-2/TRBV6-3 NA CASSFSGGTEAFF TGTGCCAGCAGTTTTTCGGGGGGCACTGAAGCTTTCTTT
NA TRBJ2-2 TRBV14 NA CASSQDRGIGELFF TGTGCCAGCAGCCAAGATAGAGGCATCGGGGAGCTGTTTTTT
NA TRBJ1-5 TRBV19 NA CASSNTGIQPQHF TGTGCCAGTAGCAATACAGGGATTCAGCCCCAGCATTTT
NA TRBJ1-2 TRBV7-2 once CASSPPSGSGANYGYTF TGTGCCAGCAGCCCACCATCGGGGTCCGGAGCTAACTATGGCTACACCTTC
TRBD2 TRBJ2-7 TRBV30 few CAWRDPAGLGTYEQYF TGTGCCTGGAGGGATCCCGCGGGACTAGGGACCTACGAGCAGTACTTC
TRBD2 TRBJ2-3 TRBV7-2 NA CASSLWHSGGGTDTQYF TGTGCCAGCAGCTTATGGCATTCCGGGGGGGGCACAGATACGCAGTATTTT
NA TRBJ1-2 TRBV30 few CAWSVEASYGYTF TGTGCCTGGAGTGTAGAGGCAAGCTATGGCTACACCTTC
TRBD1 TRBJ2-3 TRBV19 NA CASSIGGRGQDTQYF TGTGCCAGTAGTATAGGTGGCAGGGGGCAAGATACGCAGTATTTT
NA TRBJ1-3 TRBV25-1 few CASSPGSEDTIYF TGTGCCAGCAGCCCGGGGTCTGAAGACACCATATATTTT
NA TRBJ1-6 TRBV5-5 once CASSSTASSYNSPLHF TGTGCCAGCAGCTCGACAGCCAGCTCCTATAATTCACCCCTCCACTTT
NA TRBJ1-4 TRBV4-2 NA CASSQDLDDGRGHEKLFF TGTGCCAGCAGCCAAGATCTGGACGACGGGCGGGGTCATGAAAAACTGTTTTTT
TRBD1 TRBJ1-2 TRBV6-5 NA CASSYSTGQGYTF TGTGCCAGCAGTTACTCGACAGGGCAGGGCTACACCTTC
TRBD1 TRBJ1-2 TRBV19 once CASRRWGQDINYGYTF TGTGCCAGTAGACGATGGGGACAGGATATTAACTATGGCTACACCTTC
NA TRBJ2-1 TRBV27 once CASSLLGGPIDEQFF TGTGCCAGCAGTTTATTGGGGGGGCCGATCGATGAGCAGTTCTTC